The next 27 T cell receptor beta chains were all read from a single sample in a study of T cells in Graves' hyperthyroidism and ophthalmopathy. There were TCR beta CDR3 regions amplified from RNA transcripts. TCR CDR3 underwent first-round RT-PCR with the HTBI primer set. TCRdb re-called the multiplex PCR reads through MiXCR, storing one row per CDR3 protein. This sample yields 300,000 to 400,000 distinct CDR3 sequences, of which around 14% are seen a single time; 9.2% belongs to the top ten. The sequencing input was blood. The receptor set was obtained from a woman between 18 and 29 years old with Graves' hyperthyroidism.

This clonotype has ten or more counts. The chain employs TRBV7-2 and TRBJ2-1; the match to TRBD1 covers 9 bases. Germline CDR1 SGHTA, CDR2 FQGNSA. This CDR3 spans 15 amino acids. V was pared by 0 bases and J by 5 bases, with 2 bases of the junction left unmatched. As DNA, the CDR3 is TGTGCCAGCAGCTTAGCCGGGACAGGGAACAATGAGCAGTTCTTC. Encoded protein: CASSLAGTGNNEQFF.

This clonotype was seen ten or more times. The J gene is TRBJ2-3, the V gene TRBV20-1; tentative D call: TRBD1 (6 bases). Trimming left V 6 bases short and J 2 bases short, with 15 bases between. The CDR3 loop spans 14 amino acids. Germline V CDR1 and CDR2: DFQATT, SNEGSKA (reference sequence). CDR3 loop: CSAPPGAITDTQYF. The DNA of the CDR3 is TGCAGTGCCCCTCCAGGGGCGATCACAGATACGCAGTATTTT.

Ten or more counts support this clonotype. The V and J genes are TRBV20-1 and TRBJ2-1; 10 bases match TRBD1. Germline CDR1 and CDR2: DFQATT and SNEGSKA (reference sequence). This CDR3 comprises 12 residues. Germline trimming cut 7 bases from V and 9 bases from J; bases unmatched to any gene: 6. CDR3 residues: CSGDRGQVEQFF. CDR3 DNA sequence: TGCAGTGGCGACAGGGGGCAGGTTGAGCAGTTCTTC.

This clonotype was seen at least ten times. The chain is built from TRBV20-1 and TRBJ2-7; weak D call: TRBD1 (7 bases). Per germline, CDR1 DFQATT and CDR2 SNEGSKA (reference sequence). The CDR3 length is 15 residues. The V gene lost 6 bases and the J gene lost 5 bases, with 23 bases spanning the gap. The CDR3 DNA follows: TGCAGTGCACACGAACGAGCGGCAGGGGGGCACGAGCAGTACTTC. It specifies CSAHERAAGGHEQYF.

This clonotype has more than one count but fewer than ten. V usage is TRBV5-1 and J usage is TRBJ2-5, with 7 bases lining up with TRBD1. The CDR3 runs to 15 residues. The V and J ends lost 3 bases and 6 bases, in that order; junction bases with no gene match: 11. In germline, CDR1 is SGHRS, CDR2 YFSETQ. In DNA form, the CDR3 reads TGCGCCAGCAGCTCCCTGGACACAGGGGAGCAGACCCAGTACTTC. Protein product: CASSSLDTGEQTQYF.

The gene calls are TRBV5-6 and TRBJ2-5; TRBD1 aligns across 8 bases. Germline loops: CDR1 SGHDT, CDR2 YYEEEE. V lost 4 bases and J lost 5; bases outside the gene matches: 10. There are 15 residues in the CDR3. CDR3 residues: CASSRNTGGTETQYF. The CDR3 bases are TGTGCCAGCAGCAGGAACACAGGGGGTACCGAGACCCAGTACTTC.

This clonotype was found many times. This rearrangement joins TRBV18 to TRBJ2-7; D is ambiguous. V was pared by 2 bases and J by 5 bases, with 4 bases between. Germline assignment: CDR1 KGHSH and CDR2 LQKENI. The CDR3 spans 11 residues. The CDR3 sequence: CASSPAHEQYF. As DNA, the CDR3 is TGTGCCAGCTCACCAGCCCACGAGCAGTACTTC.

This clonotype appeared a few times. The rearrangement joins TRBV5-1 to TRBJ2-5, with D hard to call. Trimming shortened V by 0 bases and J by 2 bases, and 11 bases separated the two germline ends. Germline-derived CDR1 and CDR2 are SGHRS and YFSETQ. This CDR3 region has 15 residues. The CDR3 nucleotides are TGCGCCAGCAGCTTGGAGGGTCGGGTACAAGAGACCCAGTACTTC. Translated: CASSLEGRVQETQYF.

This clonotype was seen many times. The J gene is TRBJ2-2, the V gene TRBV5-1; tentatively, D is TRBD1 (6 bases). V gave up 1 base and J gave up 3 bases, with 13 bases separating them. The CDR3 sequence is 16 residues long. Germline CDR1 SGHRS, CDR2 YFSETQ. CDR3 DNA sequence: TGCGCCAGCAGCTTGAACAGGGCGAAGGACACCGGGGAGCTGTTTTTT. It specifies CASSLNRAKDTGELFF.

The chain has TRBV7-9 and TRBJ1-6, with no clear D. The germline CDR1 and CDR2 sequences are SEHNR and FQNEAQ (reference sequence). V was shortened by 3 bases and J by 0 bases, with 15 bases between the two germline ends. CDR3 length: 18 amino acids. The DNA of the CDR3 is TGTGCCAGCAGCTTTTACAGCTCAAGAAGCTCCTATAATTCACCCCTCCACTTT. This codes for CASSFYSSRSSYNSPLHF.

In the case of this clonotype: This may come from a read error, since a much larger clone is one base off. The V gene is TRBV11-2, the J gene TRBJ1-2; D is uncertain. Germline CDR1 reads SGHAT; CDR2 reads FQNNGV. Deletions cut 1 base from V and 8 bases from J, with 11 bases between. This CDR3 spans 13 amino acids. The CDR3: CASSLGYQEGYTF. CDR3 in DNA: TGTGCCAGCAGCTTAGGGTACCAAGAGGGCTACACCTTC.

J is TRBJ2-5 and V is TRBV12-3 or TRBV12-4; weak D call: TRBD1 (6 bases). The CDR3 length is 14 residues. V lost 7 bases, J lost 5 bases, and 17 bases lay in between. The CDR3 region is CASTRQEVIETQYF. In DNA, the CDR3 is TGTGCCAGCACCCGACAGGAAGTGATTGAGACCCAGTACTTC.

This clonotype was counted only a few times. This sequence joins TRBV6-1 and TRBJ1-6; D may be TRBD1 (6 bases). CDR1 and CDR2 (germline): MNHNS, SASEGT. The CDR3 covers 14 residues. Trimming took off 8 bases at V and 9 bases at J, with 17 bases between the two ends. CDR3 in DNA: TGTGCCAGCCTCACTGGGCTAGGGGGTTCACCCCTCCACTTT. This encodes CASLTGLGGSPLHF.

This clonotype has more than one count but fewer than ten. CDR3 residues: CASRIGQAYGYTF. The CDR3 nucleotides read TGTGCCAGTAGAATCGGACAGGCCTATGGCTACACCTTC. V usage is TRBV19 and J usage is TRBJ1-2; 7 bases map to TRBD1. V lost 6 bases and J lost 4; bases outside the gene matches: 5. This CDR3 region has 13 residues. In germline, CDR1 is LNHDA, CDR2 SQIVND (reference sequence). Variable domain in full (rest from reference TRBV19 and TRBJ1-2): DGGITQSPKYLFRKEGQNVTLSCEQNLNHDAMYWYRQDPGQGLRLIYYSQIVNDFQKGDIAEGYSVSREKKESFPLTVTSAQKNPTAFYLCASRIGQAYGYTFGSGTRLTVV.

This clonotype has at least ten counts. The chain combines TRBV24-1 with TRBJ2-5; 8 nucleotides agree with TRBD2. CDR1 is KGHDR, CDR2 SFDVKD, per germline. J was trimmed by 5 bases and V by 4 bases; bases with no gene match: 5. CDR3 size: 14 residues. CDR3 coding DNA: TGTGCCACCAGTGAGTGGACTAGCTGGGAGACCCAGTACTTC. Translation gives CATSEWTSWETQYF.

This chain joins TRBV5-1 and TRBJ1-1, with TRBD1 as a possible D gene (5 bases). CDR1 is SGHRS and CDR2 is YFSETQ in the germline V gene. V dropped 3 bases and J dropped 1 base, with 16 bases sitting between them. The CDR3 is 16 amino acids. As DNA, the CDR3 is TGCGCCAGCAGCTCATTTGGGACGGGTACGAACACTGAAGCTTTCTTT. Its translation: CASSSFGTGTNTEAFF.

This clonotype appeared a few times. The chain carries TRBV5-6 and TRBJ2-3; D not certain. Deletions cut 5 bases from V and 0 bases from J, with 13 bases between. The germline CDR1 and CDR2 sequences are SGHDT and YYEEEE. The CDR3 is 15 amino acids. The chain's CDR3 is CASSSPASSTDTQYF. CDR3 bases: TGTGCCAGCAGTTCGCCGGCATCTAGCACAGATACGCAGTATTTT.

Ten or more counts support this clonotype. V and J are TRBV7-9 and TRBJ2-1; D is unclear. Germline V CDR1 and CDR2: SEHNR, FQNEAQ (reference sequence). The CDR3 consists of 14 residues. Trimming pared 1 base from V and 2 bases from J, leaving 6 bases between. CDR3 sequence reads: CASSLDLAYNEQFF. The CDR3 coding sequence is TGTGCCAGCAGCTTAGATCTAGCCTACAATGAGCAGTTCTTC. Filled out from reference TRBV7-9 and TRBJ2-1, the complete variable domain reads DTGVSQNPRHKITKRGQNVTFRCDPISEHNRLYWYRQTLGQGPEFLTYFQNEAQLEKSRLLSDRFSAERPKGSFSTLEIQRTEQGDSAMYLCASSLDLAYNEQFFGPGTRLTVL.

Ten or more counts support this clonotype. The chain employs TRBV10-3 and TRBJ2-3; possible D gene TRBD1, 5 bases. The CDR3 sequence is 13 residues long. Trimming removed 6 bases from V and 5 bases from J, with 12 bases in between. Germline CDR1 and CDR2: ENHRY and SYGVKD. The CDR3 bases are TGTGCCATCAGCAAGGAAGGGGTAGATACGCAGTATTTT. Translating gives CAISKEGVDTQYF.

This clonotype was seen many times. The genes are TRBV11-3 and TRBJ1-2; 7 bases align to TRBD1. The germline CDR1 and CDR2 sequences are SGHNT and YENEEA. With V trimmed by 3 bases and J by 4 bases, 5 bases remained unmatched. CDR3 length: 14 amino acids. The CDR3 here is CASSFGRGLYGYTF. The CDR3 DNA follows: TGTGCCAGCAGCTTCGGAAGGGGGCTCTATGGCTACACCTTC.

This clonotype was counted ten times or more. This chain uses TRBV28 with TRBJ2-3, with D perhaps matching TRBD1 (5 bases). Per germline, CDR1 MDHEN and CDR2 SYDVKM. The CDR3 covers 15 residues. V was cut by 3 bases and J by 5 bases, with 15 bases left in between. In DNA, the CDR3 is TGTGCCAGCAGTTTCGTGGGCAGGGATGTAGATACGCAGTATTTT. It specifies CASSFVGRDVDTQYF.

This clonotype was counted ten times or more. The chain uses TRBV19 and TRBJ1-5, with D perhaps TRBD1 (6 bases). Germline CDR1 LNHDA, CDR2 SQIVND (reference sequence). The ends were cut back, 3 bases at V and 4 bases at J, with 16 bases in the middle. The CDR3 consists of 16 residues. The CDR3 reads CASSIKAGQRNQPQHF. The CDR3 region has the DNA TGTGCCAGTAGTATTAAAGCCGGACAGAGAAATCAGCCCCAGCATTTT.

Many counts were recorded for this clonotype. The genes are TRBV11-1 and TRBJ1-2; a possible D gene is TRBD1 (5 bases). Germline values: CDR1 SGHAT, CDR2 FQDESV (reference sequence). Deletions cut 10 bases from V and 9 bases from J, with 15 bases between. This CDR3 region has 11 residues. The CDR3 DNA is TGTGCCACCCGAGGAGGGGCGCGCTACACCTTC. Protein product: CATRGGARYTF. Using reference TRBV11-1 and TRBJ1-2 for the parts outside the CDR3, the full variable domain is EAEVAQSPRYKITEKSQAVAFWCDPISGHATLYWYRQILGQGPELLVQFQDESVVDDSQLPKDRFSAERLKGVDSTLKIQPAELGDSAMYLCATRGGARYTFGSGTRLTVV.

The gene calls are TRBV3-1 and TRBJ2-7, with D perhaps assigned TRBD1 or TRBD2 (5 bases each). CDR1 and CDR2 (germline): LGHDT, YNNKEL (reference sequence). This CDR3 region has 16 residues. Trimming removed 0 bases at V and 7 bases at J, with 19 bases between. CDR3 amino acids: CASSQEGWYGTAEQYF. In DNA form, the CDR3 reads TGTGCCAGCAGCCAAGAGGGCTGGTATGGGACGGCAGAGCAGTACTTC.

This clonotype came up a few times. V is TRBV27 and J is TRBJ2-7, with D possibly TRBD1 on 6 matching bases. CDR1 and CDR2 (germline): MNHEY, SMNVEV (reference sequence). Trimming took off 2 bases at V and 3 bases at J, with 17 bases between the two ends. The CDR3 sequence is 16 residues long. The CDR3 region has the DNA TGTGCCAGCAGTTTAGGGGACACTAGGCTTAACTACGAGCAGTACTTC. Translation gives CASSLGDTRLNYEQYF.

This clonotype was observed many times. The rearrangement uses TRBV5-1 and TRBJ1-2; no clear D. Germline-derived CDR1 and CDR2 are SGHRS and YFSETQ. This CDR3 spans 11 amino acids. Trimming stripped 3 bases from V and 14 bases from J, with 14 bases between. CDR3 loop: CASSSPPLITF. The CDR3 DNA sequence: TGCGCCAGCAGCTCCCCCCCGCTTATTACCTTC.

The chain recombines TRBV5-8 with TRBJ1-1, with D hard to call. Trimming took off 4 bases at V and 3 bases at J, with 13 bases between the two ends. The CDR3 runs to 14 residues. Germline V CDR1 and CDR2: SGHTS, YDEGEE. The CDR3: CASSAQPTHTEAFF. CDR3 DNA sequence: TGTGCCAGCAGCGCCCAGCCGACACACACTGAAGCTTTCTTT.